This T cell receptor beta chain was documented in a study of CD4+ T cells in melanoma. Notes on the study in general: Diverse differentiation states were reported for melanoma neoantigen-specific CD4+ T cells.

The assay was immunoSEQ multiplex PCR, and TCRdb's table has in-frame clones only and misses some. The sample lists about 54,000 clones; nearly 70% were seen once. About this clone itself: Its specificity is not known.

Sequenced: tumor tissue. The clonotype comes from a human donor with melanoma.

CDR3 DNA: TGTGCCAGCAGCTACGGGAACACTGAAGCTTTCTTT. Protein: CASSYGNTEAFF. The chain links TRBV11-2 to TRBJ1-1; no clear D. CDR3 length: 12 residues. In germline, CDR1 is SGHAT, CDR2 FQNNGV. The V end was cut by 4 bases, the J end by 1 base, with 4 bases between.